Below, one T cell receptor beta chain is given with its context. Seattle's enrolled individuals joined amid active infection and were then monitored longitudinally. The protocol was immunoSEQ multiplex PCR, while the TCRdb copy is restricted to in-frame clones and leaves out a portion. The sample has 70,000 to 90,000 clones, roughly 85% seen once. The CDR3 extends over 16 amino acids. These data come from a study of blood T cell repertoires in COVID-19. The overall study: T cells, B-cell-depleted T cells, or PBMCs provided the cDNA or gDNA that served as material.

The sequence derives from a middle-aged man with COVID-19, enrolled during active disease. Sequencing was carried out using peripheral blood. The V and J genes are TRBV21-1 and TRBJ2-7; TRBD2 is the table's D call, not checked against the DNA. TRBV21-1 is a pseudogene segment. CDR3 bases: TGTGCCAGCAGCAAAGGGACTAGCGGGAGCTCCTACGAGCAGTACTTC. Amino acid sequence: CASSKGTSGSSYEQYF.